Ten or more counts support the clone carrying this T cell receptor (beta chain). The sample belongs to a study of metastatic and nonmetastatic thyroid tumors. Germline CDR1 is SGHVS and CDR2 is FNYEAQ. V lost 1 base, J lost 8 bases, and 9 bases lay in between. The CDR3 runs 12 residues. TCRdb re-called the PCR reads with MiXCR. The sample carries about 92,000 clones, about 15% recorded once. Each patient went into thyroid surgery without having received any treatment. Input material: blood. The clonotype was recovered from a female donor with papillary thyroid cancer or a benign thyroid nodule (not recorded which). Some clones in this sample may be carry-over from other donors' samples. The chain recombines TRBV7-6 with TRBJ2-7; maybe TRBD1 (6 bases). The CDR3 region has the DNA TGTGCCAGCAGCTTAGGTGGACAGAAGCAGTACTTC. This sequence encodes CASSLGGQKQYF.